This T cell receptor (beta chain) derives from a study of cytomegalovirus exposure and HLA in healthy donors. The PCR was carried out with 60 Vbeta primers and 13 Jbeta primers. Clones were read by immunoSEQ multiplex PCR, and TCRdb kept only the in-frame ones, dropping some. The top ten hold 3.8% of the sample, which has about 93,000 clones, 70% to 85% seen once. Germline V gene data show CDR1 as MNHNY and CDR2 as SVGAGI (reference sequence). V was clipped by 3 bases and J by 8 bases; unmatched bases: 4. There are 15 residues in the CDR3. Each donor's status was that of a healthy bone marrow donor. This TCR was recovered from a man aged 45-65 years in good health and CMV-seronegative. The chain recombines TRBV6-6 with TRBJ1-6; TRBD1 matches 10 bases. Sequenced: PBMCs. CDR3 amino acids: CASSYSGQGDSPLHF. CDR3 DNA: TGTGCCAGCAGTTATAGCGGACAGGGGGATTCACCCCTCCACTTT.